A single sample gave rise to the 6 T cell receptor beta chains below, sequenced in a study of T-cell memory formation after mild COVID-19. One entry per CDR3 protein results from TCRdb running MiXCR on the 5' RACE reads. The data contain more than 110,000 distinct CDR3 sequences, 14% of them singletons. The material sequenced was PBMCs or a T cell subset sorted from them (not recorded which). These receptors originate from an adult woman who had mild COVID-19 (a few samples of this study predate the infection). Cell type and time point are not known.

The chain joins TRBV5-4 to TRBJ1-1, with 8 bases fitting TRBD1. The CDR3 covers 14 residues. With 4 bases clipped from V and 4 bases from J, the junction kept 6 bases outside the gene matches. In germline, CDR1 is SGHNT, CDR2 YYREEE (reference sequence). CDR3: CASSPRTGRTEAFF. In DNA form, the CDR3 reads TGTGCCAGCAGCCCCCGGACAGGGCGCACTGAAGCTTTCTTT.

This clonotype was seen a handful of times. This chain connects TRBV7-9 to TRBJ2-3; 7 nucleotides match TRBD2. V trimming: 5 bases; J trimming: 6 bases; junction bases outside the gene matches: 14. Germline values: CDR1 SEHNR, CDR2 FQNEAQ (reference sequence). The CDR3 covers 16 residues. The CDR3 nucleotides read TGTGCCAGCAGCCCCCGGGACTATCCGGGCTCGGATACGCAGTATTTT. Protein product: CASSPRDYPGSDTQYF. Supplemented by reference TRBV7-9 and TRBJ2-3, the full variable domain reads DTGVSQNPRHKITKRGQNVTFRCDPISEHNRLYWYRQTLGQGPEFLTYFQNEAQLEKSRLLSDRFSAERPKGSFSTLEIQRTEQGDSAMYLCASSPRDYPGSDTQYFGPGTRLTVL.

This clonotype was counted a few times. V gene TRBV29-1 combines with J gene TRBJ1-2, with TRBD1 matching over 8 bases. The junction had 16 bases not matched to a gene; V was cut back by 6 bases and J by 4 bases. CDR1 and CDR2 (germline): SQVTM, ANQGSEA. This CDR3 is 16 amino acids long. CDR3 nucleotides: TGCAGCGTCGCCTCTTACCTTAACGGGACAGGCTATGGCTACACCTTC. Translation: CSVASYLNGTGYGYTF.

The chain couples TRBV5-1 to TRBJ2-7; 7 positions agree with TRBD2. Germline V gives CDR1 SGHRS, CDR2 YFSETQ. The V segment lost 7 bases and the J segment 2 bases; nucleotides outside the gene matches: 3. The CDR3 loop spans 12 amino acids. CDR3 residues: CASGGGTYEQYF. The CDR3, as DNA: TGCGCCAGCGGGGGAGGGACCTACGAGCAGTACTTC.

Many counts were recorded for this clonotype. The chain uses TRBV9 and TRBJ2-1, with D hard to call. From germline, CDR1 is SGDLS and CDR2 YYNGEE. CDR3 length: 16 residues. V was pared by 0 bases and J by 1 base, with 11 bases between. The CDR3 bases are TGTGCCAGCAGCGTAGGAGGCAGACCTTCCTACAATGAGCAGTTCTTC. Its translation is CASSVGGRPSYNEQFF.

A few counts support this clonotype. V gene TRBV6-5 combines with J gene TRBJ1-2, with D unresolved. V lost 7 bases and J lost 12, with 15 bases in between. The length of the CDR3 is 11 residues. Looked up from germline, CDR1 is MNHEY and CDR2 is SVGAGI. The CDR3 region is CASTTDGLHTF. CDR3 DNA: TGTGCCAGCACCACGGACGGGCTTCACACCTTC.